The 15 T cell receptor beta chains listed next were all sequenced from one sample in a study of tumor and adjacent non-tumor tissue in lung cancer. The library came from three nested PCR rounds adapted from ARM-PCR protocols. TCRdb passed the multiplex PCR reads through MiXCR, listing each CDR3 protein once. The sample lists 90,000 to 110,000 distinct CDR3 sequences, roughly 73% occurring once. RNA was extracted from bulk tissue without any cell sorting. Sequencing was done on a sample of lung tumor tissue. The receptor source for this set is a woman aged 60-75 years with non-small cell lung cancer.

About this clonotype: Compared with germline, one end of the junction differs, possibly owing to a read error. The J gene is TRBJ1-1, the V gene TRBV12-3 or TRBV12-4; tentative D call: TRBD1 (5 bases). The CDR3 spans 13 residues. The CDR3 coding sequence is TGTGTCAGCAATCTAGAGATGGGGGTTGAAGCTTTCTTT. This codes for CVSNLEMGVEAFF.

A note on this clonotype: It is likely a read error, because the conserved phenylalanine at the end of the CDR3 is missing. The chain is built from TRBV6-5 and TRBJ1-1, with 7 positions matching TRBD1. The CDR3 totals 13 residues. Germline assignment: CDR1 MNHEY and CDR2 SVGAGI. The CDR3 sequence is CTSAVDRDAEAFL. The CDR3 DNA is TGTACCAGCGCTGTCGACAGGGACGCTGAAGCTTTCCTC.

On this clonotype itself: Relative to the germline gene, one junction end is altered; a read error may explain this. The CDR3 reads CACSLPSQGNYGYTF. The CDR3 DNA sequence: TGTGCCTGCAGTCTCCCTTCACAAGGGAACTATGGCTACACCTTC. The chain carries TRBV28 and TRBJ1-2, with D unclear. Looked up from germline, CDR1 is MDHEN and CDR2 is SYDVKM. The CDR3 contains 15 residues.

This clonotype was detected many times. The gene calls are TRBV12-3 or TRBV12-4 and TRBJ2-3; maybe TRBD1 (6 bases). CDR3 length: 16 amino acids. Trimming took off 7 bases at V and 3 bases at J, with 20 bases between the two ends. CDR3 sequence (DNA): TGTGCCAGCACTCAGCAACCAAGCAGGGGTACAGATACGCAGTATTTT. It specifies CASTQQPSRGTDTQYF.

The chain is built from TRBV30 and TRBJ1-2; D unclear. Trimming took 5 bases from V and 4 from J, leaving 11 bases between them. CDR3 length: 12 residues. Looked up from germline, CDR1 is GTSNPN and CDR2 is SVGIG (reference sequence). The chain's CDR3 is CAWQRDSYGYTF. DNA for the CDR3: TGTGCCTGGCAGCGGGATAGCTATGGCTACACCTTC. Filled out from reference TRBV30 and TRBJ1-2, the complete variable domain reads SQTIHQWPATLVQPVGSPLSLECTVEGTSNPNLYWYRQAAGRGLQLLFYSVGIGQISSEVPQNLSASRPQDRQFILSSKKLLLSDSGFYLCAWQRDSYGYTFGSGTRLTVV.

This clonotype came up once. A much larger clone differs from this one at a single base, so this may be a read error. DNA of the CDR3: TGTGCCAGCAAGGAGGGACTAGCGGGATACGAGCAGTACTTC. It yields the protein CASKEGLAGYEQYF. The chain combines TRBV6-5 with TRBJ2-7, with TRBD2 matching 13 bases. The CDR3 is 14 amino acids. V was pared by 7 bases and J by 4 bases, with 4 bases of the junction left unmatched. Germline lookup yields CDR1 MNHEY and CDR2 SVGAGI.

The CDR3 sequence is CASSIHGDTGELFF. CDR3 coding DNA: TGTGCCAGCAGTATACACGGGGATACCGGGGAGCTGTTTTTT. The rearrangement links TRBV6-5 to TRBJ2-2; TRBD2 is a possible D gene (5 bases). Germline CDR1 is MNHEY and CDR2 is SVGAGI. V shed 5 bases and J shed 5 bases, with 12 bases lying between them. This CDR3 comprises 14 residues.

This clonotype is a singleton in its sample. Sequence at one end of the junction differs from germline and may be a read error. V gene TRBV11-3 combines with J gene TRBJ1-4; D not certain. The germline CDR1 and CDR2 sequences are SGHNT and YENEEA. CDR3 length: 17 amino acids. CDR3 loop: CASSFDNLDATNEKLFF. CDR3 nucleotides: TGTGCCAGCAGCTTTGACAACCTAGATGCAACTAATGAAAAACTTTTCTTT.

Worth noting for this clonotype: This may be a read error: a much more frequent sequence differs by one nucleotide. The CDR3 here is CADSLAGQGGSYEQYF. The CDR3 DNA sequence: TGTGCCGACAGCTTAGCGGGACAGGGGGGATCCTACGAGCAGTACTTC. The J gene is TRBJ2-7, the V gene TRBV11-1, with 11 bases that match TRBD1. The CDR3 spans 16 residues. Germline V gene lookup returns CDR1 SGHAT and CDR2 FQDESV (reference sequence). V shed 11 bases and J 1 base; nucleotides not matched to a gene: 13.

Ten or more counts support this clonotype. The rearrangement uses TRBV12-3 or TRBV12-4 and TRBJ2-1, with TRBD2 as a possible D gene (5 bases). The V end was cut by 6 bases, the J end by 5 bases, with 17 bases between. The CDR3 extends over 15 amino acids. In DNA form, the CDR3 reads TGTGCCAGCAGCGATCCGGGATATTCCCACAATGAGCAGTTCTTC. It specifies CASSDPGYSHNEQFF.

Concerning this clonotype: A junction boundary mismatches the germline segment, possibly from a read error. The V and J genes are TRBV11-2 and TRBJ2-7; D unclear. Germline loops: CDR1 SGHAT, CDR2 FQNNGV. The CDR3 length is 12 residues. CDR3 loop: CASSFPSYKQYF. DNA of the CDR3: TGCGCCAGCAGCTTCCCATCGTACAAGCAGTACTTC.

Of note for this clonotype: Germline is not matched at one junction end, which may reflect a read error. The chain is built from TRBV6-5 and TRBJ2-3; unclear D gene. CDR1 is MNHEY, CDR2 SVGAGI, per germline. The CDR3 consists of 13 residues. The CDR3 reads CAGSYPDTDRQYF. The CDR3, as DNA: TGTGCCGGCAGTTACCCCGACACAGATAGGCAATATTTT.

Remarks on this clonotype: A read error may produce the germline difference seen at one junction end. The genes are TRBV6-1 and TRBJ1-4, with D maybe TRBD1 (5 bases). This CDR3 contains 16 residues. Germline V CDR1 and CDR2: MNHNS, SASEGT. Here the CDR3 reads CAGRSAGEQANEKLFF. The CDR3 coding sequence is TGTGCCGGCAGATCGGCGGGGGAGCAGGCTAATGAAAAACTGTTTTTT.

The J gene is TRBJ2-1, the V gene TRBV12-3 or TRBV12-4, with a weak D call TRBD1 (5 bases). The CDR3 loop spans 14 amino acids. V lost 8 bases, J lost 8 bases, and 19 bases lay in between. The CDR3 sequence is CASDMGLTDDEQFF. Here the CDR3 DNA reads TGTGCCAGCGATATGGGGCTAACCGACGATGAGCAGTTCTTC.

In this sample, this clonotype turned up a few times. A much larger clone sits a single nucleotide away, making a read error possible. The chain employs TRBV20-1 and TRBJ1-1; a weak D match, TRBD1 (6 bases). The CDR3 is 14 amino acids. Germline V CDR1 and CDR2: DFQATT, SNEGSKA (reference sequence). The CDR3 spells CSAVNTHDASGQLF. CDR3 DNA: TGCAGTGCGGTCAACACCCACGACGCTTCAGGACAGCTCTTT.